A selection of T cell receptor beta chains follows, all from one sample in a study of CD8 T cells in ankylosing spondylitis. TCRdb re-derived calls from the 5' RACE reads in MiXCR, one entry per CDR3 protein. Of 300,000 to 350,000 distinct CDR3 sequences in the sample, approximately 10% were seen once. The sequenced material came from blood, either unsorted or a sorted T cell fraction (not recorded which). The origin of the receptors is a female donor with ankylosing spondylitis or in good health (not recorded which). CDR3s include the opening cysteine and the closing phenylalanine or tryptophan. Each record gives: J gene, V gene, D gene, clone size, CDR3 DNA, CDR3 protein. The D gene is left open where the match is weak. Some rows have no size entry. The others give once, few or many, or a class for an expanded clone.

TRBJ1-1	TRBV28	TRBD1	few	TGTGCCAGCAGTCCCACCGGGACAGGTATTTTGAACACTGAAGCTTTCTTT	CASSPTGTGILNTEAFF
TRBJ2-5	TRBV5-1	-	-	TGCGCCAGCAGCTTGAAGGGCAGCCAAGAGACCCAGTACTTC	CASSLKGSQETQYF
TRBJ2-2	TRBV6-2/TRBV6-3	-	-	TGTGCCAGCAGTTACTCGGACCCGGCGGAGCTGTTTTTT	CASSYSDPAELFF
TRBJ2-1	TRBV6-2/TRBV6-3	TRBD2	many	TGTGCCAGCAGCCCGGGACTAGCGCCGTTTGAGCAGTTCTTC	CASSPGLAPFEQFF
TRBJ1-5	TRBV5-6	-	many	TGTGCCAGCAGCTTGGGCAGGATGAATCAGCCCCAGCATTTT	CASSLGRMNQPQHF
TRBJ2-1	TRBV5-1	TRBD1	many	TGCGCCAGCAGCCAAGAAGGGACAGGGACGTTCTTC	CASSQEGTGTFF
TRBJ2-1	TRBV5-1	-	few	TGCGCCAGCAGCTTGGCCCGGGAGTATGAGCAGTTCTTC	CASSLAREYEQFF
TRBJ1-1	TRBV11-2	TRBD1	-	TGTGCCAGCAGCTTGATTTTCGGGACAGGGAACACTGAAGCTTTCTTT	CASSLIFGTGNTEAFF
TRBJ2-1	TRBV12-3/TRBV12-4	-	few	TGTGCCAGCAGTCCAGGGACTTTTAATGAGCAGTTCTTC	CASSPGTFNEQFF
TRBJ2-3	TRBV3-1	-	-	TGTGCCAGCAGCCAAGATAATAGACGGGATACGCAGTATTTT	CASSQDNRRDTQYF
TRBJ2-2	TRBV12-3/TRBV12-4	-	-	TGTGCCAGCGCCGAACGGGAGCTGTTTTTT	CASAERELFF
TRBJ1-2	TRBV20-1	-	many	TGCAGTGCTAGAGCGGATGCCCGGGGGGAGAACTATGGCTACACCTTC	CSARADARGENYGYTF
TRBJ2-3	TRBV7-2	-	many	TGTGCCAGCAGCGCCTACGGGGGCACAGATACGCAGTATTTT	CASSAYGGTDTQYF
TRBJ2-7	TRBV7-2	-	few	TGTGCCAGCAGCTTAGGACAGACCCTCTACGAGCAGTACTTC	CASSLGQTLYEQYF
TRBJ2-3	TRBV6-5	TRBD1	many	TGTGCCAGCAGTTACGACAGGGCAGATACGCAGTATTTT	CASSYDRADTQYF
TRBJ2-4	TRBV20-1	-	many	TGCAGTGCTCGTACGGACAGCCCAAACATTCAGTACTTC	CSARTDSPNIQYF
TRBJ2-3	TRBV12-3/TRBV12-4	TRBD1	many	TGTGCCAGCCATCCCAGGACAGGGGTCGCAGATACGCAGTATTTT	CASHPRTGVADTQYF
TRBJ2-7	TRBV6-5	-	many	TGTGCCAGCAGTTTCATAGGGGGAACGCCCTACGAGCAGTACTTC	CASSFIGGTPYEQYF
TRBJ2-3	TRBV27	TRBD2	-	TGTGCCAGCAGTTTCATCCCCCCGGCGGGAGGGCCCCAAGATACGCAGTATTTT	CASSFIPPAGGPQDTQYF
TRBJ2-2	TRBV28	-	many	TGTGCCAGCAGTCCCCATCCGGGACTCACCACCGGGGAGCTGTTTTTT	CASSPHPGLTTGELFF
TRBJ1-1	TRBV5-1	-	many	TGCGCCAGCAGCGCAGAGAACACTGAAGCTTTCTTT	CASSAENTEAFF
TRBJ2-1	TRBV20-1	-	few	TGCAGTGCTACCCTAGAGGAGGGGGCTGGCTACAATGAGCAGTTCTTC	CSATLEEGAGYNEQFF
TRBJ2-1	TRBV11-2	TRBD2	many	TGTGCCAGCAGCTTAGGGCGGGGGAGCACCTACAATGAGCAGTTCTTC	CASSLGRGSTYNEQFF
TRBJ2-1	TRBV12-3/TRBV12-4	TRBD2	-	TGTGCCAGCAGTCCCCCCGGACTAGCGGGATTTAATGAGCAGTTCTTC	CASSPPGLAGFNEQFF
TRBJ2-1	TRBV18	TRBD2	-	TGTGCCAGCTCACCACTAGCGGGGGGGCGAGAAAACAATGAGCAGTTCTTC	CASSPLAGGRENNEQFF
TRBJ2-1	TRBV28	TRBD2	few	TGTGCCAGCAGTTTAGATCGGGCGGGGGGGGACAATGAGCAGTTCTTC	CASSLDRAGGDNEQFF
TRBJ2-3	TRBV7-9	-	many	TGTGCCAGCAGCTTGGCGGGTGTATATACGCAGTATTTT	CASSLAGVYTQYF
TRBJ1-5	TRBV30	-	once	TGTGCCTGGAGTGTAGGGAACAGAGGCCACCAGCCCCAGCATTTT	CAWSVGNRGHQPQHF
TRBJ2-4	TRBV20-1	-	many	TGCAGTGCTGAGACGCTCGGGACATCAAACATTCAGTACTTC	CSAETLGTSNIQYF
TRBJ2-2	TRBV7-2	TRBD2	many	TGTGCCAGCAGCTTAGGCGGGGGGAACACCGGGGAGCTGTTTTTT	CASSLGGGNTGELFF
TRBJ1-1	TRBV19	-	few	TGTGCCAGTAGTACCCAGGGTAGCACTGAAGCTTTCTTT	CASSTQGSTEAFF
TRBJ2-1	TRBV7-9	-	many	TGTGCCAGCAGCTTAGTCGGGAGAACTTACAATGAGCAGTTCTTC	CASSLVGRTYNEQFF
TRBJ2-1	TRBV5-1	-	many	TGCGCCAGCAGCTTGGATTACCTGGGGGCACACAACAATGAGCAGTTCTTC	CASSLDYLGAHNNEQFF
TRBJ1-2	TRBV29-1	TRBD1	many	TGCAGCTTTGACCCCCTCCAGGGGGCCTATGGCTACACCTTC	CSFDPLQGAYGYTF
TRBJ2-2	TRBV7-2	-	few	TGTGCCAGCAGCTTAGGGGCAGGGGGGACCGGGGAGCTGTTTTTT	CASSLGAGGTGELFF
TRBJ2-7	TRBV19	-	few	TGTGCCAGTAAGGAGGTAGGCACGGGGTTCTACGAGCAGTACTTC	CASKEVGTGFYEQYF
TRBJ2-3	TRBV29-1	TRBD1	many	TGCAGCGTGGGACAGACCACAGATACGCAGTATTTT	CSVGQTTDTQYF
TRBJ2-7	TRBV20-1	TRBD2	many	TGCAGTGCTAGAGATGGAGGTAGCGGGGCCTACGAGCAGTACTTC	CSARDGGSGAYEQYF
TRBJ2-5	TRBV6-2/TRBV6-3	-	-	TGTGCCAGCAGTTACACTCAGGGGCTGGGGGGAGAGACCCAGTACTTC	CASSYTQGLGGETQYF
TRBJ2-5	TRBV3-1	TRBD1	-	TGTGCCAGCAGCCAAGATCAGGGCGGGACAGGGGTAGAGACCCAGTACTTC	CASSQDQGGTGVETQYF
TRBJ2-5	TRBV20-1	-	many	TGCAGTGCTAGGACTGCAAAAGAGACCCAGTACTTC	CSARTAKETQYF